This TCR beta chain was captured by sequencing in a study of shared clonotypes between healthy human individuals (dated by TCRdb to 2020 to 2022). Concerning the study at large: The cohort comprised a couple of women and a few men aged 18 to 49 years. Blood TCR repertoires of several healthy adults were deeply sequenced to estimate repertoire size and the extent of clonotype sharing between individuals. Between about 0.9 and 8.9 billion PBMCs per donor were obtained by leukapheresis. To increase sequencing depth and limit assay-specific biases, different laboratories used diverse techniques to prepare libraries and sequence TCR repertoires. For each donor, CD4 naive and CD4 memory were each run on three plates, CD8 naive on two plates, and CD8 memory on one plate. Broader findings and caveats from the paper: Naive subsets generally had larger estimated clonotype richness than memory subsets. Around 5% of naive CD4, 3% to 4% of naive CD8, about 2.1% of memory CD4, and 0.4% of memory CD8 clonotypes were shared across several donors. Sampling was restricted to blood, and TCR repertoires in tissue are likely to differ from TCR repertoires in blood. Even with the large sequencing depth, rarefaction of the sorted-subset datasets indicated that sequencing was incomplete. Compared with non-shared clonotypes, clonotypes shared by all four sorted-subset donors had higher generation probabilities. Based on pairwise subsampling, the degree of clonotype sharing among donors was expected to be affected by sequencing depth. Because the study included a small number of donors, the genetic and exposure-history diversity represented was limited.

Trimming costs V 6 bases and J 1 base, and their ends lie 10 bases apart. Via the germline V gene, CDR1 is SGHRS and CDR2 YFSETQ. The CDR3 covers 13 residues, taking in both the cysteine and the phenylalanine. Just CDR3 DNA is preserved here, 39 bases in frame from base 1. This clone was recorded only once. Its antigen specificity is not known. The input lacks base qualities; no much larger clone sits a single base away. The donors were healthy, HIV-negative adults with no recently reported acute infections or vaccinations. Every donor was a Caucasian adult living in Nashville, Tennessee, USA. Magnetic negative selection was used to enrich CD4+ T cells, after which naive cells were positively selected on CD45RA and the negative fraction became the memory subset. After blood collection by leukapheresis, PBMCs were isolated using Ficoll-Histopaque density gradient centrifugation and then cryopreserved in the vapor phase of liquid nitrogen. Analytical flow cytometry was used to check the purity and quantity of each magnetically sorted T cell population. Each sorted fraction had its genomic DNA isolated and then quantified by UV absorbance on a Nanodrop 2000c.

TCR CDR3 regions were amplified from genomic DNA by multiplex PCR using the deep immunoSEQ assay. For each cell subset, the extracted genomic DNA was distributed evenly across all wells of several immunoSEQ 96-well plates, and each plate served as one replicate. For sorted subsets, around 200 ng genomic DNA, equal to some 28,000 T cell genomes, was loaded into each replicate PCR. Purified libraries were quantified with a Qubit 3.0 fluorometer, sized on a Bioanalyzer 2100, and re-quantified with the KAPA Library Quantification kit. Each immunoSEQ 96-well plate was sequenced on its own single-read 150-cycle Illumina NextSeq 550 flow cell. The source study handled its data this way. Because the immunoSEQ output held only junctional sequences and lacked quality scores, the filtering could not match the filtering applied to full-length reads. Sequences were annotated with PyIR, a Python wrapper for IgBLAST v1.9, using IMGT germline references to assign V/J genes and CDR3. Reads were removed for weak V/J assignments (E-value above 1e-6), missing CDR3, stop codons, out-of-frame junctions, or ambiguous translated residues. V3J clonotypes were defined by identical inferred V gene, J gene, and CDR3 amino acid sequence. Percentage overlap between repertoires was calculated by dividing the number of shared unique clonotypes by the size of the smaller repertoire. RTK rarefaction, the Chao1 estimator, and Recon v2.1 estimates of unobserved clonotypes were used to assess repertoire richness. For all TCRbeta clonotypes obtained by the gDNA method from a few donors, generation probabilities were computed with OLGA. In TCRdb, the immuneACCESS table is reduced to in-frame sequences with V and J assigned. These tables do not hold every clone; where another copy was compared, an unresolved V gene accounts for under half, and the others remain unexplained. The D gene and trimming were derived from the DNA, and the V and J assignments and clone size from that table. The sample includes around 1.4 million clones, with approximately 98.5% observed a single time. Roughly 0.35% of the sample lies in the top ten.

Sequencing was carried out using naive CD4+ T cells sorted from blood. Reading the label with the study, this specimen's cell subset or site is: CD45RA+ positively selected. This clonotype was sampled from a young man in good health. The rearrangement joined TRBV5-1 to TRBJ1-2, with TRBD1 perhaps the D gene, on 6 matching bases. The sequenced DNA is TGCGCCAGCACGAAGGGGGGTAACTATGGCTACACCTTC. Its product reads: CASTKGGNYGYTF.